Presented here are 12 T cell receptor beta chains from one specimen sequenced in a study of ipilimumab plus nivolumab after autologous stem cell transplantation. Only in-frame clones appear in the TCRdb table, and some are missing; sequencing was by immunoSEQ multiplex PCR. This sample carries approximately 18,000 clones, roughly four fifths of them seen once, and the ten largest clones take around 6.8%. Source: PBMCs, taken in a trial of ipilimumab plus nivolumab as post-transplant consolidation. The receptor set was obtained from a male donor with diffuse large B-cell lymphoma.

This clone was found once. The rearrangement joins TRBV7-2 to TRBJ1-2; D not certain. The V end was cut by 10 bases, the J end by 7 bases, with 13 bases between. This CDR3 has 11 residues. In germline, CDR1 is SGHTA, CDR2 FQGNSA. For the CDR3, the DNA is TGTGCCATTTCCATGGGTGCTGGCTACACCTTC. Translating gives CAISMGAGYTF. The whole variable domain, filled in from reference TRBV7-2 and TRBJ1-2, reads GAGVSQSPSNKVTEKGKDVELRCDPISGHTALYWYRQSLGQGLEFLIYFQGNSAPDKSGLPSDRFSAERTGGSVSTLTIQRTQQEDSAVYLCAISMGAGYTFGSGTRLTVV.

This sequence joins TRBV4-1 and TRBJ1-3; D is undetermined. Trimming cost V 4 bases and J 9 bases, with 19 bases left between them. Germline V gene lookup returns CDR1 MGHRA and CDR2 YSYEKL. The length of the CDR3 is 15 residues. DNA of the CDR3: TGCGCCAGCAGCCTCGCCTTATCCCGTGCCGGCACCATATATTTT. It specifies CASSLALSRAGTIYF.

With regard to this clone: The sample carries other DNA sequences with the same CDR3. The rearrangement uses TRBV5-1 and TRBJ2-5; D is ambiguous. The CDR3 spans 12 residues. Trimming pared 1 base from V and 5 bases from J, leaving 6 bases between. The germline CDR1 and CDR2 sequences are SGHRS and YFSETQ. The CDR3 loop reads CASSLRRETQYF. Here the CDR3 DNA reads TGCGCCAGCAGCTTGAGACGCGAGACCCAGTACTTC.

The chain couples TRBV7-2 to TRBJ2-1; 7 nucleotides agree with TRBD2. Unmatched junction bases numbered 6, after V lost 5 bases and J lost 2 bases. The germline V gene has CDR1 SGHTA and CDR2 FQGNSA. The length of the CDR3 is 15 residues. CDR3 sequence: CASSARAGAYNEQFF. CDR3 DNA: TGTGCCAGCAGCGCCAGGGCGGGGGCCTACAATGAGCAGTTCTTC.

This chain uses TRBV18 with TRBJ1-2; the match to TRBD1 covers 7 bases. The V gene's germline CDR1 is KGHSH and CDR2 LQKENI. The CDR3 is 14 residues long. J gave up 8 bases and V 3 bases, and 9 bases lay outside the gene matches. Here the CDR3 DNA reads TGTGCCAGCTCACCGACAGGGATAGAACGCGGCTACACCTTC. Translation: CASSPTGIERGYTF.

The J gene is TRBJ1-4, the V gene TRBV7-9; D uncertain. Trimming stripped 4 bases from V and 4 bases from J, with 16 bases between. Germline CDR1 SEHNR, CDR2 FQNEAQ (reference sequence). The CDR3 runs to 16 residues. The CDR3 loop reads CASSSGQISLNEKLFF. The CDR3 DNA reads TGTGCCAGCAGCTCCGGGCAGATCAGCCTTAATGAAAAACTGTTTTTT.

The V gene is TRBV30, the J gene TRBJ2-7; TRBD1 is a possible D gene (5 bases). Germline-derived CDR1 and CDR2 are GTSNPN and SVGIG (reference sequence). This CDR3 region has 14 residues. Trimming cost V 0 bases and J 3 bases, with 12 bases left between them. The CDR3 spells CAWSVRGQSYEQYF. The CDR3 nucleotides read TGTGCCTGGAGTGTACGAGGACAAAGCTACGAGCAGTACTTC.

The gene calls are TRBV7-9 and TRBJ2-7; no clear D. This CDR3 has 12 residues. V was trimmed by 5 bases and J by 5 bases, leaving 10 bases between them. The germline V gene encodes CDR1 SEHNR and CDR2 FQNEAQ (reference sequence). In DNA form, the CDR3 reads TGTGCCAGCAGCCCGGGTTCCCACGAGCAGTACTTC. Translation: CASSPGSHEQYF.

As concerns this clone: The junction shows a germline mismatch at one end, possibly a read error. Other DNA sequences of this sample code for an identical CDR3. J is TRBJ2-7 and V is TRBV4-1; a weak D match, TRBD2 (7 bases). Germline CDR1 reads MGHRA; CDR2 reads YSYEKL. The CDR3 length is 15 residues. CDR3 loop: CASSQSAGDTYEQYF. The CDR3, as DNA: TGTGCCAGCAGCCAATCGGCGGGGGACACCTACGAGCAGTACTTC.

Details on this clone: The junction and the germline gene differ at one end; a read error may be behind it. The chain has TRBV5-1 and TRBJ2-1, with a tentative D call TRBD1 (5 bases). Germline CDR1 and CDR2: SGHRS and YFSETQ. The CDR3 is made up of 14 amino acids. The CDR3 reads CATSSLGAYNEQFF. In nucleotides, the CDR3 is TGCGCCACCAGCTCGTTAGGGGCATACAATGAGCAGTTCTTC.

The chain is built from TRBV6-5 and TRBJ2-5; possible D gene TRBD2, 6 bases. The CDR3 contains 14 residues. The V end was cut by 9 bases, the J end by 4 bases, with 18 bases between. Per the germline V gene, CDR1 is MNHEY and CDR2 is SVGAGI. CDR3 nucleotide sequence: TGTGCCAGGGAAAATCGCGGGGAGAGAGAGACCCAGTACTTC. Its protein is CARENRGERETQYF.

V is TRBV5-4 and J is TRBJ1-1, with D perhaps TRBD1 (5 bases). The CDR3 has 14 residues. Germline values: CDR1 SGHNT, CDR2 YYREEE (reference sequence). The V and J ends lost 1 base and 4 bases respectively, with 11 bases between them. For the CDR3, the DNA is TGTGCCAGCAGCTTGATCGACAGTGGCACTGAAGCTTTCTTT. Its protein is CASSLIDSGTEAFF.